This paragraph covers one T cell receptor (beta chain) sequence. Its antigen is not known. Looked up from germline, CDR1 is MNHEY and CDR2 is SMNVEV (reference sequence). Trimming took 5 bases from V and 1 from J, leaving 10 bases between them. The CDR3 length is 14 residues. RNA extraction was followed by reverse transcription into cDNA, which acted as the sequencing template. Data came from immunoSEQ multiplex PCR; TCRdb stores just in-frame clones and leaves some out. The table includes 180,000 or so clones, approximately 49% detected once. The data belong to a study of CD8+ T cells in alopecia areata. About the study: Each of the treated patients was given oral tofacitinib, 5 to 10 mg twice daily, for moderate-to-severe alopecia areata.

Treatment denoted: oral pan-JAK inhibitor, 5-10 mg twice daily. Points from the study as a whole: Scalp lesions, especially in alopecia totalis/universalis, had higher clonality than normal scalp. Normal skin's resident alphabeta T cells are also sequenced in scalp samples. Numerous clones, expanded in lesions, remained in scalp and blood during tofacitinib.

The source is a human donor with alopecia areata. The chain couples TRBV27 to TRBJ2-3; D gene ambiguous. This specimen consisted of CD8+ T cells sorted from blood, obtained around week 53, from a patient treated with tofacitinib. For the CDR3, the DNA is TGTGCCAGCAGTCTCTCTACACGCACAGATACGCAGTATTTT. Protein product: CASSLSTRTDTQYF.